This note documents a single T cell receptor (beta chain) sequence. Researchers ran the PCR with 60 Vbeta and 13 Jbeta primers. Measured with immunoSEQ multiplex PCR; TCRdb has only the in-frame clones, and not every one. The repertoire consists of around 160,000 clones, with about three quarters occurring once and the leading ten covering about 3%. This entry comes from a study of cytomegalovirus exposure and HLA in healthy donors. The CDR3 spans 14 residues. The germline CDR1 and CDR2 sequences are PRHDT and FYEKMQ (reference sequence). Trimming removed 2 bases from V and 1 base from J, with 8 bases in between.

The V gene is TRBV13, the J gene TRBJ1-1; D not certain. The sequenced material came from PBMCs. The TCR was taken from a man aged 40-49 years in good health and CMV-seropositive. As DNA, the CDR3 is TGTGCCAGCAGCTTATCGAGGGAGAACACTGAAGCTTTCTTT. Protein product: CASSLSRENTEAFF.